This is a list of T cell receptor beta chains from one sample in a study of T cells in Graves' hyperthyroidism and ophthalmopathy. One entry per CDR3 protein, called by TCRdb with MiXCR from the multiplex PCR reads. This sample carries nearly 750,000 distinct CDR3 sequences, under 45% of them seen once, and the ten largest clones take around 30%. The sequenced sample was blood. The origin of the receptors is a woman in her forties with Graves' hyperthyroidism. The CDR3 runs from the conserved cysteine through the conserved F or W. A D gene is named only where the DNA matches it firmly.

>.|TRBV29-1|TRBJ2-7
CSVDDGEAQYF
>TRBD1|TRBV7-9|TRBJ2-5
CASSLIWTGGSGTGKTQYF
>.|TRBV4-3|TRBJ2-7
CASSQDGAAWEQYF
>.|TRBV10-3|TRBJ1-2
CAISTGSLNDGYTF
>TRBD1|TRBV7-2|TRBJ1-6
CASSLPSTGFLWNSPLHF
>TRBD1|TRBV5-1|TRBJ2-5
CASSHGQGKETQYF
>.|TRBV7-7|TRBJ2-2
CASSQQASNTGELFF
>TRBD1|TRBV7-2|TRBJ2-2
CASSLGTGDTGELFF
>.|TRBV7-2|TRBJ2-7
CASSLALGVGSYEQYF
>.|TRBV6-2/TRBV6-3|TRBJ1-5
CASRVPSLNQPQHF
>.|TRBV10-3|TRBJ1-2
CAISEGISYGYTF
>.|TRBV3-1|TRBJ1-1
CATSSLGDTEAFF